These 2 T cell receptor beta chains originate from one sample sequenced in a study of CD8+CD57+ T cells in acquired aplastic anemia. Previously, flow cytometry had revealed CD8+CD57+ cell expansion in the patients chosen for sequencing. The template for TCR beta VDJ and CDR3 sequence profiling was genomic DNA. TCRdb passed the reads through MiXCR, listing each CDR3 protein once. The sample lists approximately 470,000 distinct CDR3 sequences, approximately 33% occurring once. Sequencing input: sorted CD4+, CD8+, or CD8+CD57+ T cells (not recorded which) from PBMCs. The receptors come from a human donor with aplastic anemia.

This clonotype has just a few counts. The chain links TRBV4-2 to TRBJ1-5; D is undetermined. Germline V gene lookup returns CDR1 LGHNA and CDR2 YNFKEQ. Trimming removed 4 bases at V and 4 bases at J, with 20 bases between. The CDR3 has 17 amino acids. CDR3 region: CASSPELWPTPNQPQHF. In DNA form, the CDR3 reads TGTGCCAGCAGCCCCGAGCTTTGGCCCACCCCAAATCAGCCCCAGCATTTT.

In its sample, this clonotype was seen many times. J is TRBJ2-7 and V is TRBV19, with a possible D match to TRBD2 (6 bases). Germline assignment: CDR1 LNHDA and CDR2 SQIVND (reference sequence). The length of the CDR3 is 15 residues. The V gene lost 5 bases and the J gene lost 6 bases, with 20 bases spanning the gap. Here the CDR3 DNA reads TGTGCCAGTAGTTCCCGACCTGGCGGGACGGGCGAGCAGTACTTC. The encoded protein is CASSSRPGGTGEQYF. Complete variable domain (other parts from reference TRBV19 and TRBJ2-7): DGGITQSPKYLFRKEGQNVTLSCEQNLNHDAMYWYRQDPGQGLRLIYYSQIVNDFQKGDIAEGYSVSREKKESFPLTVTSAQKNPTAFYLCASSSRPGGTGEQYFGPGTRLTVT.